The 28 T cell receptor beta chains listed next were all sequenced from one sample in a study of CD8+ T cells in alopecia areata. The treatment was: oral pan-JAK inhibitor, 5-10 mg twice daily. RNA was isolated and reverse transcribed to cDNA, the sequencing template. Repertoires were generated with immunoSEQ multiplex PCR, while TCRdb's copy carries only in-frame clones and drops some. This sample has hundreds of thousands of clones; around 65% occur once, and the top ten carry around 1.3%. The starting material was CD4+ T cells sorted from blood, obtained around week 44, from a patient treated with tofacitinib. The source is a human donor with alopecia areata.

The V call is TRBV29-1, the J call TRBJ1-1; perhaps TRBD1 as D (6 bases). V lost 6 bases and J 0 bases, leaving 11 bases between the germline ends. This CDR3 comprises 13 residues. Germline V gives CDR1 SQVTM, CDR2 ANQGSEA. CDR3 residues: CSVRGGLNTEAFF. The CDR3 coding sequence is TGCAGCGTCAGGGGTGGTTTGAACACTGAAGCTTTCTTT. The whole variable domain, filled in from reference TRBV29-1 and TRBJ1-1, reads SAVISQKPSRDICQRGTSLTIQCQVDSQVTMMFWYRQQPGQSLTLIATANQGSEATYESGFVIDKFPISRPNLTFSTLTVSNMSPEDSSIYLCSVRGGLNTEAFFGQGTRLTVV.

This chain uses TRBV7-2 with TRBJ1-5; D remains unclear. Trimming removed 1 base at V and 3 bases at J, with 7 bases between. The CDR3 is made up of 14 amino acids. Germline values: CDR1 SGHTA, CDR2 FQGNSA. This CDR3 is CASSLEAFNQPQHF. In nucleotides, the CDR3 is TGTGCCAGCAGCTTAGAGGCTTTCAATCAGCCCCAGCATTTT.

This clone was recorded once. This chain joins TRBV19 and TRBJ2-3, with 10 bases lining up with TRBD2. Germline trimming cut 2 bases from V and 0 bases from J; bases unmatched to any gene: 8. Germline values: CDR1 LNHDA, CDR2 SQIVND (reference sequence). This CDR3 spans 18 amino acids. Written as DNA, the CDR3 is TGTGCCAGTAGTATAAGTGCTAGCGGGGGCCGAAGCACAGATACGCAGTATTTT. As protein: CASSISASGGRSTDTQYF.

Only a few counts were recorded for this clone. The J gene is TRBJ2-2, the V gene TRBV29-1; 12 bases are a match to TRBD2. This CDR3 comprises 15 residues. Trimming removed 6 bases from V and 4 bases from J; junction bases left unmatched: 6. Germline V lookup: CDR1 SQVTM, CDR2 ANQGSEA. Here the CDR3 reads CSVLAGGRVTGELFF. CDR3 DNA: TGCAGCGTCCTAGCGGGGGGGCGTGTCACCGGGGAGCTGTTTTTT.

This sequence joins TRBV7-2 and TRBJ1-5; 7 positions match TRBD1. Germline CDR1 reads SGHTA; CDR2 reads FQGNSA. The V gene end was trimmed by 5 bases and the J gene end by 4 bases; junction bases not matched to a gene: 11. The CDR3 covers 16 residues. The CDR3 sequence: CASSLLGQEVNQPQHF. The CDR3 nucleotides are TGTGCCAGCAGCCTCCTAGGACAGGAGGTGAATCAGCCCCAGCATTTT.

J is TRBJ1-1 and V is TRBV5-1; D remains unclear. The CDR3 is 13 residues long. V was cut by 6 bases and J by 2 bases, with 11 bases left in between. Germline values: CDR1 SGHRS, CDR2 YFSETQ. As DNA, the CDR3 is TGCGCCAGCACGGAGATGTTAAACACTGAAGCTTTCTTT. Translating it yields CASTEMLNTEAFF.

This sequence joins TRBV4-1 and TRBJ2-5; no clear D gene. This CDR3 has 14 residues. V was trimmed by 4 bases and J by 4 bases, leaving 13 bases between them. The germline gives CDR1 MGHRA, CDR2 YSYEKL. CDR3 DNA: TGCGCCAGCAGCCCCTCCAGGAGATCAGAGACCCAGTACTTC. It specifies CASSPSRRSETQYF.

The genes are TRBV10-3 and TRBJ2-5; D may be TRBD1 (6 bases). The V and J ends lost 5 bases and 1 base respectively, with 14 bases between them. Germline V gene sequence: CDR1 ENHRY, CDR2 SYGVKD. The CDR3 sequence is 15 residues long. The chain's CDR3 is CAISTGTPSQETQYF. The CDR3 DNA reads as TGTGCCATCAGTACCGGGACACCGTCCCAAGAGACCCAGTACTTC.

The gene calls are TRBV25-1 and TRBJ1-5, with unresolved D. This CDR3 is 15 amino acids long. The V end was cut by 2 bases, the J end by 2 bases, with 10 bases between. Germline CDR1 reads MGHDK; CDR2 reads SYGVNS. The DNA for the CDR3 is TGTGCCAGCAGTGAAGATGGGCAGGGCAATCAGCCCCAGCATTTT. It translates to CASSEDGQGNQPQHF.

The sample holds a few counts of this clone. The rearrangement joins TRBV2 to TRBJ2-7; TRBD1 aligns across 8 bases. Losses at the gene ends were 7 bases for V and 3 bases for J; bases not matched to a gene: 8. The germline V gene has CDR1 SNHLY and CDR2 FYNNEI. The CDR3 consists of 14 residues. The CDR3 nucleotides are TGTGCCAGCATGAAGGGGACAGGCAACTACGAGCAGTACTTC. As protein: CASMKGTGNYEQYF.

The chain uses TRBV29-1 and TRBJ1-1, with 11 bases fitting TRBD1. The ends lost 6 bases at V and 3 bases at J; junction bases unmatched: 6. CDR1 and CDR2 from the germline V gene are SQVTM and ANQGSEA. This CDR3 has 14 amino acids. CDR3 protein: CSVDRGRRDTEAFF. The CDR3 region has the DNA TGCAGCGTGGACAGGGGGCGCCGGGACACTGAAGCTTTCTTT.

The chain has TRBV5-1 and TRBJ2-6, with no clear D. Trimming took off 5 bases at V and 1 base at J, with 13 bases between the two ends. The CDR3 is made up of 16 amino acids. Germline-derived CDR1 and CDR2 are SGHRS and YFSETQ. CDR3 loop: CASRTYQVSGANVLTF. The CDR3 DNA reads TGCGCCAGCAGGACCTATCAGGTTTCTGGGGCCAACGTCCTGACTTTC. The full variable domain, in which reference TRBV5-1 and TRBJ2-6 provide the parts outside the CDR3, is KAGVTQTPRYLIKTRGQQVTLSCSPISGHRSVSWYQQTPGQGLQFLFEYFSETQRNKGNFPGRFSGRQFSNSRSEMNVSTLELGDSALYLCASRTYQVSGANVLTFGAGSRLTVL.

V usage is TRBV4-3 and J usage is TRBJ2-7; TRBD2 matches 7 bases. Germline CDR1 and CDR2: LGHNA and YSLEER. The V and J ends lost 1 base and 3 bases, in that order; junction bases with no gene match: 6. This CDR3 contains 15 residues. CDR3 nucleotide sequence: TGCGCCAGCAGCCAAGCGTACGGGGGGATCTACGAGCAGTACTTC. Protein product: CASSQAYGGIYEQYF.

The CDR3 region is CASSSFGDGPNYGYTF. CDR3 in DNA: TGTGCCAGCAGCTCCTTTGGGGACGGACCAAACTATGGCTACACCTTC. The rearrangement links TRBV11-2 to TRBJ1-2; perhaps TRBD1 as D (5 bases). The CDR3 is 16 amino acids. The germline V gene has CDR1 SGHAT and CDR2 FQNNGV. Trimming removed 4 bases at V and 2 bases at J, with 17 bases between.

This clone was observed a handful of times. The rearrangement joins TRBV5-6 to TRBJ2-3; D possibly corresponds to TRBD1 (6 bases). Deletions cut 6 bases from V and 4 bases from J, with 12 bases between. There are 13 residues in the CDR3. From germline, CDR1 is SGHDT and CDR2 YYEEEE. Here the CDR3 DNA reads TGTGCCAGCACCGAAGGGGGTGCAGATACGCAGTATTTT. This encodes CASTEGGADTQYF.

The V gene is TRBV2, the J gene TRBJ2-1; D is uncertain. V lost 4 bases and J lost 9, with 10 bases in between. The length of the CDR3 is 12 residues. Germline CDR1 SNHLY, CDR2 FYNNEI. The CDR3 sequence: CASSVVETEQFF. The CDR3 DNA sequence: TGTGCCAGCAGTGTGGTCGAGACTGAGCAGTTCTTC.

The chain carries TRBV29-1 and TRBJ2-2; D is uncertain. The V and J ends lost 2 bases and 1 base respectively, with 8 bases between them. Germline CDR1 and CDR2: SQVTM and ANQGSEA. The CDR3 totals 14 residues. CDR3 nucleotides: TGCAGCGTTGAAACCAGAGAGAACACCGGGGAGCTGTTTTTT. Translating it yields CSVETRENTGELFF.

This sequence joins TRBV11-3 and TRBJ1-1; D remains unclear. This CDR3 comprises 14 residues. Germline V gene data show CDR1 as SGHNT and CDR2 as YENEEA. With 3 bases removed from V and 1 base from J, the gap between germline ends came to 9 bases. The CDR3 loop reads CASSFSGTNTEAFF. The CDR3 DNA is TGTGCCAGCAGCTTCTCAGGAACGAACACTGAAGCTTTCTTT.

This clone was detected only once. V and J are TRBV29-1 and TRBJ1-1; 8 nucleotides align to TRBD1. J lost 2 bases, V lost 3 bases, and 5 bases had no gene match. The CDR3 loop spans 14 amino acids. CDR1 is SQVTM, CDR2 ANQGSEA, per germline. CDR3 in amino acids: CSVDGGQGNTEAFF. For the CDR3, the DNA is TGCAGCGTTGATGGCGGACAGGGTAACACTGAAGCTTTCTTT. Looking up the rest from reference TRBV29-1 and TRBJ1-1 gives the full variable domain: SAVISQKPSRDICQRGTSLTIQCQVDSQVTMMFWYRQQPGQSLTLIATANQGSEATYESGFVIDKFPISRPNLTFSTLTVSNMSPEDSSIYLCSVDGGQGNTEAFFGQGTRLTVV.

In this sample, this clone turned up a few times. The rearrangement links TRBV6-6 to TRBJ2-7; D unclear. Deletions cut 7 bases from V and 4 bases from J, with 8 bases between. The germline CDR1 and CDR2 sequences are MNHNY and SVGAGI (reference sequence). The CDR3 extends over 11 amino acids. The chain's CDR3 is CASTGTYEQYF. DNA for the CDR3: TGTGCCAGCACCGGTACATACGAGCAGTACTTC.

This clone was observed a single time. The chain recombines TRBV29-1 with TRBJ2-3; 7 bases agree with TRBD1. Unmatched junction bases numbered 6, after V lost 4 bases and J lost 5 bases. The CDR3 runs to 13 residues. Per germline, CDR1 SQVTM and CDR2 ANQGSEA. The CDR3 region has the DNA TGCAGCGTTGGAATGCGACAGGGAGATACGCAGTATTTT. Amino acid sequence: CSVGMRQGDTQYF.

V is TRBV29-1 and J is TRBJ1-5; D is unclear. Germline V gene lookup returns CDR1 SQVTM and CDR2 ANQGSEA. The V end lost 1 base, the J end lost 1 base, and 8 bases lay between the germline ends. The CDR3 extends over 14 amino acids. The CDR3 bases are TGCAGCGTTGAAGTGTCGGGGAGCAATCAGCCCCAGCATTTT. Translated: CSVEVSGSNQPQHF.

The J gene is TRBJ2-3, the V gene TRBV25-1; D is unresolved. There are 15 residues in the CDR3. CDR1 and CDR2 from the germline V gene are MGHDK and SYGVNS. V shed 3 bases and J shed 2 bases, with 12 bases lying between them. CDR3 sequence: CASSDNIGFTDTQYF. The CDR3 coding sequence is TGTGCCAGCAGTGATAATATCGGCTTCACAGATACGCAGTATTTT.

This chain uses TRBV15 with TRBJ2-2; tentatively, D is TRBD1 (5 bases). CDR3 length: 16 residues. The V and J ends lost 1 base and 0 bases respectively, with 9 bases between them. From germline, CDR1 is LNHNV and CDR2 YYDKDF (reference sequence). CDR3 residues: CATSRVDSANTGELFF. The DNA of the CDR3 is TGTGCCACCAGCAGAGTAGACAGCGCGAACACCGGGGAGCTGTTTTTT.

This clone showed up just a few times. The V and J genes are TRBV7-8 and TRBJ2-7; D is ambiguous. Germline V gene data show CDR1 as SGHVS and CDR2 as FQNEAQ. This CDR3 has 12 amino acids. Trimming removed 5 bases at V and 8 bases at J, with 13 bases between. This chain's CDR3 is CASSTHNAQQYF. CDR3 in DNA: TGTGCCAGCAGCACCCACAACGCGCAGCAGTACTTC.

The CDR3 region is CASSSSELTDTQYF. The CDR3 DNA is TGTGCCAGCAGCTCCTCAGAGCTCACAGATACGCAGTATTTT. V and J are TRBV5-4 and TRBJ2-3; D is ambiguous. This CDR3 has 14 residues. CDR1 SGHNT and CDR2 YYREEE come from the germline V gene (reference sequence). Trimming took 3 bases from V and 2 from J, leaving 10 bases between them. The variable domain in full, with the rest retrieved from reference TRBV5-4 and TRBJ2-3, is ETGVTQSPTHLIKTRGQQVTLRCSSQSGHNTVSWYQQALGQGPQFIFQYYREEENGRGNFPPRFSGLQFPNYSSELNVNALELDDSALYLCASSSSELTDTQYFGPGTRLTVL.

This clone was seen a few times. This chain joins TRBV9 and TRBJ1-1; no reliable D call. CDR1 and CDR2 from the germline V gene are SGDLS and YYNGEE. The CDR3 totals 13 residues. Trimming cost V 0 bases and J 8 bases, with 11 bases left between them. The CDR3 loop is CASSVGQSEEAFF. The CDR3 DNA reads TGTGCCAGCAGCGTAGGGCAGTCGGAAGAAGCTTTCTTT.

The V call is TRBV29-1, the J call TRBJ1-2, with unresolved D. In germline, CDR1 is SQVTM, CDR2 ANQGSEA. The CDR3 is made up of 14 amino acids. Trimming shortened V by 5 bases and J by 1 base, and 14 bases separated the two germline ends. The CDR3 DNA follows: TGCAGCGTTTTAAAGACGGTCGATAACTATGGCTACACCTTC. It encodes CSVLKTVDNYGYTF.